The clone carrying this T cell receptor (beta chain) was observed a few times. One entry per CDR3 protein results from TCRdb running MiXCR on the RT-PCR reads. Among about 87,000 distinct CDR3 sequences listed, 4.5% to 5% were seen once. Germline assignment: CDR1 DFQATT and CDR2 SNEGSKA (reference sequence). This CDR3 comprises 14 residues. J gave up 4 bases and V 7 bases, and 12 bases lay outside the gene matches. The data stem from a study of patients and donors after allogeneic stem cell transplantation. The receptor comes from a human donor who was either an allogeneic HSCT recipient or a stem cell or donor lymphocyte infusion donor (not recorded which). It is not recorded whose cells these are; they may come from a transplant donor. The sequenced sample consisted of blood, either unsorted or a sorted T cell fraction (not recorded which). The V and J genes are TRBV20-1 and TRBJ2-5, with 7 bases matching TRBD2. The CDR3 spells CSVGGAGEVETQYF. The CDR3 DNA reads TGCAGTGTGGGCGGGGCGGGAGAGGTAGAGACCCAGTACTTC.